The 13 T cell receptor beta chains below come from one sample, sequenced in a study of monozygotic twins with inflammatory bowel disease. Reanalyzing the 5' RACE reads, TCRdb keeps one entry per CDR3 protein, without DNA. Its listing shows about 330,000 distinct CDR3 sequences. Sequenced: blood. All receptors derive from a human donor with ulcerative colitis or Crohn's disease, or a healthy co-twin of an affected twin (not recorded which).

V gene TRBV20-1 combines with J gene TRBJ2-7; the TRBD2 assignment by TCRdb is unverifiable without DNA. The CDR3 loop spans 15 amino acids. The germline V gene has CDR1 DFQATT and CDR2 SNEGSKA (reference sequence). CDR3 residues: CSAREPSGGSYEQYF.

The genes are TRBV7-9 and TRBJ2-5; TCRdb returns TRBD2, unconfirmable since there is no DNA. The germline V gene has CDR1 SEHNR and CDR2 FQNEAQ (reference sequence). This CDR3 has 17 amino acids. The CDR3 spells CASSFAGLAAPKETQYF.

The genes are TRBV25-1 and TRBJ2-7; TCRdb designates TRBD1, a call that cannot be tested without DNA. CDR3 size: 16 residues. Germline loops: CDR1 MGHDK, CDR2 SYGVNS. The CDR3 sequence: CASSDPNQGKGYEQYF.

The J gene is TRBJ2-2, the V gene TRBV5-1; TCRdb reports TRBD1, a call that lacks DNA to check it against. Germline lookup yields CDR1 SGHRS and CDR2 YFSETQ. The CDR3 covers 15 residues. CDR3 loop: CASSSRTGKTGELFF.

The V call is TRBV6-6, the J call TRBJ2-7; TCRdb picks TRBD1, but there is no DNA to check that call. Germline V lookup: CDR1 MNHNY, CDR2 SVGAGI (reference sequence). CDR3 size: 13 residues. The CDR3 protein is CASSLLQGYEQYF.

The V and J genes are TRBV20-1 and TRBJ2-3; TCRdb calls TRBD1, which cannot be checked without DNA. CDR1 and CDR2 from the germline V gene are DFQATT and SNEGSKA (reference sequence). The CDR3 contains 14 residues. The CDR3 here is CSAIGGPPTDTQYF.

The genes are TRBV4-1 and TRBJ1-1; TCRdb outputs TRBD1, but without DNA this stays unchecked. The CDR3 length is 14 residues. Germline CDR1 and CDR2: MGHRA and YSYEKL. This CDR3 is CASSQDQGLYEAFF.

The genes are TRBV7-2 and TRBJ2-1; there is no DNA to check the TCRdb D call of TRBD1. The CDR3 covers 15 residues. Germline CDR1 reads SGHTA; CDR2 reads FQGNSA. The CDR3: CASSLFRGIYNEQFF.

The V call is TRBV4-2, the J call TRBJ1-5; TCRdb reports TRBD1, a call that lacks DNA to check it against. Germline V gene sequence: CDR1 LGHNA, CDR2 YNFKEQ. This CDR3 comprises 15 residues. This chain's CDR3 is CASSQDAGLNQPQHF.

The rearrangement links TRBV7-9 to TRBJ1-1; TCRdb's D call, TRBD1, is unchecked because there is no DNA. The CDR3 spans 13 residues. The germline V gene encodes CDR1 SEHNR and CDR2 FQNEAQ (reference sequence). This CDR3 is CASQGGPNTEAFF.

This chain joins TRBV24-1 and TRBJ2-1; with no DNA, the TCRdb D assignment of TRBD1 cannot be verified. CDR1 and CDR2 (germline): KGHDR, SFDVKD. The CDR3 runs 15 residues. This CDR3 is CATSDAGQTYNEQFF.

The chain couples TRBV5-6 to TRBJ1-2; TCRdb returns TRBD1, unconfirmable since there is no DNA. The CDR3 length is 13 residues. CDR1 is SGHDT, CDR2 YYEEEE, per germline. The CDR3 protein is CASSTGQGNGYTF.

The chain recombines TRBV4-1 with TRBJ1-2; the D gene TCRdb calls, TRBD1, cannot be checked with no DNA. CDR1 is MGHRA and CDR2 is YSYEKL in the germline V gene. This CDR3 is 14 amino acids long. This chain's CDR3 is CASSQPGTGYGCTF.